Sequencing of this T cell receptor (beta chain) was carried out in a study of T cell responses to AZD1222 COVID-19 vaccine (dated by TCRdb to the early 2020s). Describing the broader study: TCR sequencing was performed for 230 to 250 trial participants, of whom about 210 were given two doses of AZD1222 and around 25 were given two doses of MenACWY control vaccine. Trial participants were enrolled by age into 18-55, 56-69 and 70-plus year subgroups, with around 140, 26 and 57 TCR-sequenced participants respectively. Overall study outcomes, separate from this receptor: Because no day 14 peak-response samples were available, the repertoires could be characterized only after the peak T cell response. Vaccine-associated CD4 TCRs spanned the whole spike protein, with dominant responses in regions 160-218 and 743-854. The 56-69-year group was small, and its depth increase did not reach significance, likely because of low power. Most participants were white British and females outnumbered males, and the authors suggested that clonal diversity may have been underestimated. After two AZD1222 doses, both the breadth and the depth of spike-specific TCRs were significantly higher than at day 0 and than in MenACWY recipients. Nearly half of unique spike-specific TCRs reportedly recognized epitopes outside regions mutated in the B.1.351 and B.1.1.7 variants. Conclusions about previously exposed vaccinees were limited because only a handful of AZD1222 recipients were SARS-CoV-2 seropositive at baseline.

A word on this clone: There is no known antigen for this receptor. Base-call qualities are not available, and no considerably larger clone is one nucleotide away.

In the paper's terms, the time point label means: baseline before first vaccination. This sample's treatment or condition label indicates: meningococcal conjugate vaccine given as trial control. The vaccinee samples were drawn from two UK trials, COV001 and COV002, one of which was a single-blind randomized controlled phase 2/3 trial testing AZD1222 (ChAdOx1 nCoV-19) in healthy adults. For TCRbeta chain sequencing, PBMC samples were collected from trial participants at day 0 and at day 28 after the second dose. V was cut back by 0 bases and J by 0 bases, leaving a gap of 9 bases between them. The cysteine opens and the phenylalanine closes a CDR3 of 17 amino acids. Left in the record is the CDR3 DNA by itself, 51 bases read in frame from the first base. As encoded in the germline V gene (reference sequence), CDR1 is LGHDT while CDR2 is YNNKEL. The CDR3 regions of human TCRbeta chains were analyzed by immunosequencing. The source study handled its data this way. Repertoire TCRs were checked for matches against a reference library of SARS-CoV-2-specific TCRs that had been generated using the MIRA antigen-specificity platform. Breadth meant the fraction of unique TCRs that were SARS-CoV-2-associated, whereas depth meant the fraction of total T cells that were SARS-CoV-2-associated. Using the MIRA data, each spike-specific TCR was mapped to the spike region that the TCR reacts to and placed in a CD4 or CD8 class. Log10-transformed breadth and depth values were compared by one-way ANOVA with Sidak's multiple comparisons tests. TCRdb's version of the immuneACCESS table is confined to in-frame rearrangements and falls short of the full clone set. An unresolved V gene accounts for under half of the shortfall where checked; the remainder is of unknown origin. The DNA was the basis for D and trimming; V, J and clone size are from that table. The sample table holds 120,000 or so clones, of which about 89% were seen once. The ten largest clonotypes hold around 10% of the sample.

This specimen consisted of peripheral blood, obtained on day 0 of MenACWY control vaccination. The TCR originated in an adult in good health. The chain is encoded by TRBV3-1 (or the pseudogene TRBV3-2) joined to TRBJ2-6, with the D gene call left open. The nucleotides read TGTGCCAGCAGCCAAGATATGACGGTCTCTGGGGCCAACGTCCTGACTTTC. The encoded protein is CASSQDMTVSGANVLTF.